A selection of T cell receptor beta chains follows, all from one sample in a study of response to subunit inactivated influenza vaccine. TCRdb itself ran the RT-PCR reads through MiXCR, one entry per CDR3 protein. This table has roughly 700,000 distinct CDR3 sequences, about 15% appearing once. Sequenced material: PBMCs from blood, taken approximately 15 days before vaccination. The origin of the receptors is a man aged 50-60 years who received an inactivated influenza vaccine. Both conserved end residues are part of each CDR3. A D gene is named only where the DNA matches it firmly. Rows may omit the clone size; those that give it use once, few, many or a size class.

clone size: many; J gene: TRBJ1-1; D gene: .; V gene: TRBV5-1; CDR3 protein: CASSLEGEGAFF; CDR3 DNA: TGCGCCAGCAGCTTGGAGGGTGAAGGAGCTTTCTTT
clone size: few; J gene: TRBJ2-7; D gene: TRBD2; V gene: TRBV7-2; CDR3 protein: CASSLAWSSGRYEQYF; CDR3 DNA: TGTGCCAGCAGCTTAGCGTGGTCTAGCGGGAGATACGAGCAGTACTTC
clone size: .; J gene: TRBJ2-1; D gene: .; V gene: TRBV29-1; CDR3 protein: CSVDREPGQGSYNEQFF; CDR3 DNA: TGCAGCGTTGATCGGGAACCGGGACAAGGCTCCTACAATGAGCAGTTCTTC
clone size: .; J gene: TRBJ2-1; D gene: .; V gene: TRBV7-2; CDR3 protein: CASSETSNNEQFF; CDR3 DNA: TGTGCCAGCAGCGAAACTAGCAACAATGAGCAGTTCTTC
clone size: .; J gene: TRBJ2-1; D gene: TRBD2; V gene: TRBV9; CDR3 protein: CASSQGTSGGVLNEQFF; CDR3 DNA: TGTGCCAGCAGCCAAGGGACTAGCGGGGGGGTTCTAAATGAGCAGTTCTTC
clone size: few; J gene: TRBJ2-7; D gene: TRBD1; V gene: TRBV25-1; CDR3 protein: CASSEWSGTGAYEQYF; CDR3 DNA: TGTGCCAGCAGTGAATGGTCCGGGACAGGGGCCTACGAGCAGTACTTC
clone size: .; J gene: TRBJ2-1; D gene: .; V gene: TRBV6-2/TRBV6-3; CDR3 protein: CATRAPSEQFF; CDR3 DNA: TGTGCCACCAGGGCCCCCAGTGAGCAGTTCTTC
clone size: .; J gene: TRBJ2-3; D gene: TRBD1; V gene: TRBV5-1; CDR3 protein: CASSFRDSSTDTQYF; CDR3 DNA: TGCGCCAGCAGCTTCCGGGACAGTAGCACAGATACGCAGTATTTT
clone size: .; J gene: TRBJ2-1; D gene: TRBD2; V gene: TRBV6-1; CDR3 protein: CASSELAGAYNEQFF; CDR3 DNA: TGTGCCAGCAGTGAACTAGCGGGAGCTTACAATGAGCAGTTCTTC
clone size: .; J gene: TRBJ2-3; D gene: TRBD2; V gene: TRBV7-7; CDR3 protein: CASSLGLAGSKDTQYF; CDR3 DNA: TGTGCTAGCAGCTTGGGACTAGCGGGGAGTAAAGATACGCAGTATTTT
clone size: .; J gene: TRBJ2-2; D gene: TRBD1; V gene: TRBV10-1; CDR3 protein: CASSESLGGQGSTGELFF; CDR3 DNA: TGCGCCAGCAGTGAGTCGTTGGGGGGACAGGGATCCACCGGGGAGCTGTTTTTT
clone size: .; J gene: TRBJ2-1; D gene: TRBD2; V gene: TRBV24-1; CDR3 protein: CATSDKSGERYNEQFF; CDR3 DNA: TGTGCCACCAGTGACAAAAGCGGGGAGCGGTACAATGAGCAGTTCTTC
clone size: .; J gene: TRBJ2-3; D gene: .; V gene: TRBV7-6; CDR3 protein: CASSSGQATDTQYF; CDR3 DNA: TGTGCCAGCAGCTCAGGACAAGCCACAGATACGCAGTATTTT
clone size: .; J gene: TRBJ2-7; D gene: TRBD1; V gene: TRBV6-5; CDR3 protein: CASSYLAPGTGFSEQYF; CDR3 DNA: TGTGCCAGCAGTTACCTAGCTCCCGGGACAGGGTTTAGCGAGCAGTACTTC
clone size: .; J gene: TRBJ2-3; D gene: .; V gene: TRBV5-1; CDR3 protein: CASSLGGSGQIVDTQYF; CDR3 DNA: TGCGCCAGCAGCTTGGGTGGCAGCGGACAGATCGTAGATACGCAGTATTTT
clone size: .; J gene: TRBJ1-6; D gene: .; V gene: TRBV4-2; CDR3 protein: CASSQDISNNSPLHF; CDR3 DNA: TGTGCCAGCAGCCAAGATATCAGCAATAATTCACCCCTCCACTTT
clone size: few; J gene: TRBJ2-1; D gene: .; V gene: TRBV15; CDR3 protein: CATTSRKGYNEQFF; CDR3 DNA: TGTGCCACAACCAGCCGGAAAGGATACAATGAGCAGTTCTTC
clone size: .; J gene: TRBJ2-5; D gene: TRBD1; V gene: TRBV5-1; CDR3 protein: CASSLATGGPETQYF; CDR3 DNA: TGCGCCAGCAGCCTGGCGACAGGGGGACCAGAGACCCAGTACTTC
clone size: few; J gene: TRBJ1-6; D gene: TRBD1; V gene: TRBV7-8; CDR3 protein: CASSGTGPSMALHF; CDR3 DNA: TGTGCCAGCAGCGGGACAGGGCCCTCAATGGCCCTCCACTTT
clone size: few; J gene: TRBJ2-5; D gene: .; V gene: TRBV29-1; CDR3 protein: CSTQTQRRETQYF; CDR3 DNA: TGCAGCACCCAGACACAGCGACGGGAGACCCAGTACTTC
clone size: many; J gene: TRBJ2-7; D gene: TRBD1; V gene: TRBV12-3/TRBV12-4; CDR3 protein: CASRAGTGGFYEQYF; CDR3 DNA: TGTGCCAGCAGAGCCGGGACAGGGGGCTTCTACGAGCAGTACTTC
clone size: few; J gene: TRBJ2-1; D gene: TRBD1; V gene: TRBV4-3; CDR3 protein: CASSQGGTGYFDEQFF; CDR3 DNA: TGCGCCAGCAGCCAAGGAGGGACAGGGTATTTCGATGAGCAGTTCTTC
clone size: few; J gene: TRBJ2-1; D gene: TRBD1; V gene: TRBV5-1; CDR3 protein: CASRPGTGSNEQFF; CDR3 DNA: TGCGCCAGTCGACCGGGGACAGGGTCTAATGAGCAGTTCTTC
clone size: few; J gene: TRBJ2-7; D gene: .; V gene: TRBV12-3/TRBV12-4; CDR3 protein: CASSFGVLSSYEQYF; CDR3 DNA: TGTGCCAGCAGTTTCGGGGTTTTAAGCTCCTACGAGCAGTACTTC
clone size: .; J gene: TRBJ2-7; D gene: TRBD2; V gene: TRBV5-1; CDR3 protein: CASSLAGGFYEQYF; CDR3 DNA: TGCGCCAGCAGCTTGGCCGGGGGGTTCTACGAGCAGTACTTC
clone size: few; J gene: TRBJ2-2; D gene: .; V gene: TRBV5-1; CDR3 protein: CASSLASLRTGELFF; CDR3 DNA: TGCGCCAGCAGCTTGGCCAGCCTCCGCACCGGGGAGCTGTTTTTT
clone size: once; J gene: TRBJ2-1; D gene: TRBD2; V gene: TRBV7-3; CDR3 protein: CASSVLGLAAPPEQFF; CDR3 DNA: TGTGCCAGCAGCGTCCTTGGGCTAGCGGCCCCCCCTGAGCAGTTCTTC
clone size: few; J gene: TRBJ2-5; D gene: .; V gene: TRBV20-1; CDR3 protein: CSASVILAFQETQYF; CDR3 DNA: TGCAGTGCTAGCGTAATCCTAGCATTCCAAGAGACCCAGTACTTC
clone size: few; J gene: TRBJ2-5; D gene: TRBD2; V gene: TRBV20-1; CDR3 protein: CSARDLASGTTKTQYF; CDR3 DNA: TGCAGTGCTAGAGATCTGGCTAGCGGGACTACGAAGACCCAGTACTTC
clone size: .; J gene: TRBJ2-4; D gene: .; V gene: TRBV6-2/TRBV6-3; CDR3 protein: CASSYLGSGAKNIQYF; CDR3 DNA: TGTGCCAGCAGTTATTTGGGATCAGGAGCCAAAAACATTCAGTACTTC
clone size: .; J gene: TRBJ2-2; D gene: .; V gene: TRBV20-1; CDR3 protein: CSARDVTKPTNTGELFF; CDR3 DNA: TGCAGTGCTAGAGATGTTACTAAGCCAACGAACACCGGGGAGCTGTTTTTT
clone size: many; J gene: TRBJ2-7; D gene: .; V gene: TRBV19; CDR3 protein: CASSPAGGLVKRGSYEQYF; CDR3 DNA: TGTGCCAGTAGTCCGGCAGGGGGCTTGGTCAAGCGGGGGAGCTACGAGCAGTACTTC
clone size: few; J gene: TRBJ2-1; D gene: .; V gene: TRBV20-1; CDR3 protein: CSARLQEIFDEQFF; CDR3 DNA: TGCAGTGCTAGATTACAGGAGATTTTTGATGAGCAGTTCTTC
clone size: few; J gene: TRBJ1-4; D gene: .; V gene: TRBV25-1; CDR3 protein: CASSDRETNEKLFF; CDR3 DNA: TGTGCCAGCAGTGATAGGGAAACTAATGAAAAACTGTTTTTT
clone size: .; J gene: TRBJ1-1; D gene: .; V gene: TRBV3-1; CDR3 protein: CASSQGRLRTEAFF; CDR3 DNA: TGTGCCAGCAGCCAAGGGAGGCTCCGGACTGAAGCTTTCTTT
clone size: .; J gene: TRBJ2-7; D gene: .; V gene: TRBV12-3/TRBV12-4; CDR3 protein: CAISYVRTYEQYF; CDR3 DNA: TGTGCCATCAGTTACGTTCGAACCTACGAGCAGTACTTC
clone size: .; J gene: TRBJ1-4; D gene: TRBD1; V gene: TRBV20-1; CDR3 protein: CSARSRGLVEKLFF; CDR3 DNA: TGCAGTGCTAGAAGCAGGGGGCTTGTGGAAAAACTGTTTTTT
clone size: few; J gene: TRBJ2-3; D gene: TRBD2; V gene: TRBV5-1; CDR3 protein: CASRRLAGGSDTQYF; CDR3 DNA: TGCGCCAGCAGAAGACTAGCGGGGGGGTCAGATACGCAGTATTTT
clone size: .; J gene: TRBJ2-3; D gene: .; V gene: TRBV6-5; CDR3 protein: CASSYLSAGDTQYF; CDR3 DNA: TGTGCCAGCAGTTACCTTTCGGCGGGAGATACGCAGTATTTT
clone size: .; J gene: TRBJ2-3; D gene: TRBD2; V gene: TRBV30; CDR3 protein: CAWNPSSGATDTQYF; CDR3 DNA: TGTGCCTGGAACCCATCTAGCGGGGCCACAGATACGCAGTATTTT
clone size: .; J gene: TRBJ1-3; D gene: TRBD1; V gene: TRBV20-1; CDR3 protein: CSAEGTGTGNTIYF; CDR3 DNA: TGCAGTGCAGAGGGGACAGGGACTGGAAACACCATATATTTT
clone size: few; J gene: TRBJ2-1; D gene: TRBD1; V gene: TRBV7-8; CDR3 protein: CASSWDRGGYNEQFF; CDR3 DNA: TGTGCCAGCAGCTGGGACAGGGGGGGGTACAATGAGCAGTTCTTC
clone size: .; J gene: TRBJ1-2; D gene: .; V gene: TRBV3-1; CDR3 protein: CASSQGGIYGYTF; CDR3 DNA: TGTGCCAGCAGCCAAGGAGGTATCTATGGCTACACCTTC
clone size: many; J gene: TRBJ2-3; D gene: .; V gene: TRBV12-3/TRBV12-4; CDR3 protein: CASSLEPEQYF; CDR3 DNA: TGTGCCAGCAGTTTAGAGCCCGAGCAGTATTTT
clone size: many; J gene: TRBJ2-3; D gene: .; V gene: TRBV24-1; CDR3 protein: CATSVGATDTQYF; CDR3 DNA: TGTGCCACCAGTGTCGGAGCCACAGATACGCAGTATTTT
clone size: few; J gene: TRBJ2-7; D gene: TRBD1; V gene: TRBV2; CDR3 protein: CASSETPGQGQEQYF; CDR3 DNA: TGTGCCAGCAGTGAAACACCGGGACAGGGACAGGAGCAGTACTTC
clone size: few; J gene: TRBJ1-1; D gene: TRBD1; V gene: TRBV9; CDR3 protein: CASSPTGQGDTEAFF; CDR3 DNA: TGTGCCAGCAGCCCAACGGGACAGGGAGACACTGAAGCTTTCTTT
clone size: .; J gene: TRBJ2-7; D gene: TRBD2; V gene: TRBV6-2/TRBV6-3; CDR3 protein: CASSYLASGSTYEQYF; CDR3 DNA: TGTGCCAGCAGTTACCTTGCTAGCGGATCGACCTACGAGCAGTACTTC
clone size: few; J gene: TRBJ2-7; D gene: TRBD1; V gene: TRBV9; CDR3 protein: CASSSTGGTGSYEQYF; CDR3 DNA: TGTGCCAGCAGCTCAACTGGCGGGACAGGGTCCTACGAGCAGTACTTC
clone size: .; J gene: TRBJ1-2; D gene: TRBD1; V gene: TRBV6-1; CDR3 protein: CATSRDRDTLGYGYTF; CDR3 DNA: TGTGCCACCAGCAGGGACAGGGATACACTAGGCTATGGCTACACCTTC
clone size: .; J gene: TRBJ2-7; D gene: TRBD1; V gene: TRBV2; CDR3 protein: CASSTPGQGSYEQYF; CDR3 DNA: TGTGCCAGCAGTACACCGGGACAGGGGTCCTACGAGCAGTACTTC
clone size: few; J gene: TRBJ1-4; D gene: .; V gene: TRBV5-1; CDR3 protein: CASSPDGATNEKLFF; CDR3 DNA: TGCGCCAGCAGCCCTGACGGGGCAACTAATGAAAAACTGTTTTTT
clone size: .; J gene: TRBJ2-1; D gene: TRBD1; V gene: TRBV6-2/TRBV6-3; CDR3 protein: CASSYNRVTGAYNEQFF; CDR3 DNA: TGTGCCAGCAGTTACAATCGGGTGACAGGGGCCTACAATGAGCAGTTCTTC
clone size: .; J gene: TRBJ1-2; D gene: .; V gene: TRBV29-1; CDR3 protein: CSVARANYGYTF; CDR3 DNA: TGCAGCGTTGCCAGGGCCAACTATGGCTACACCTTC
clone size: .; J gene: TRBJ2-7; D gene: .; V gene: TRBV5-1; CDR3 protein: CASSPLGRGAYEQYF; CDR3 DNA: TGCGCCAGCAGCCCCCTCGGAAGGGGAGCCTACGAGCAGTACTTC
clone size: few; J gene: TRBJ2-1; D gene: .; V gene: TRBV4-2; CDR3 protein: CASSQEFRDYNEQFF; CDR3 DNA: TGTGCCAGCAGCCAAGAATTCAGGGACTACAATGAGCAGTTCTTC
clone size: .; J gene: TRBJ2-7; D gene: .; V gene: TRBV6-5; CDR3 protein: CASSYRDLIYEQYF; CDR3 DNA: TGTGCCAGCAGTTACCGGGACCTAATCTACGAGCAGTACTTC
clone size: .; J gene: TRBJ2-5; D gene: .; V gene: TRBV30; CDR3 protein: CAWSILRGPQETQYF; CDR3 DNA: TGTGCCTGGAGTATATTGCGGGGTCCTCAGGAGACCCAGTACTTC
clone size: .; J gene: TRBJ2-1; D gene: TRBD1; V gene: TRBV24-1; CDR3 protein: CATMGQDSYNEQFF; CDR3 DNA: TGTGCCACCATGGGACAGGACTCCTACAATGAGCAGTTCTTC